Listed here are 19 T cell receptor beta chains from one sample, sequenced in a study of cytomegalovirus exposure and HLA in healthy donors. Use of 60 Vbeta and 13 Jbeta primers characterized the PCR. Generated by immunoSEQ multiplex PCR, the TCRdb table keeps only in-frame clones and is missing some. The sample has some 130,000 clones; about 70% are singletons. The sample taken for sequencing was PBMCs. The receptors here all came from a male donor in good health and CMV-seronegative.

The rearrangement links TRBV5-6 to TRBJ1-2, with D maybe TRBD1 (6 bases). This CDR3 contains 13 residues. The V and J ends lost 4 bases and 8 bases respectively, with 15 bases between them. CDR1 is SGHDT, CDR2 YYEEEE, per germline. The CDR3 loop reads CASSAPGARGYTF. In nucleotides, the CDR3 is TGTGCCAGCAGCGCGCCAGGGGCGCGGGGCTACACCTTC.

The chain links TRBV25-1 to TRBJ2-3; 15 bases are a match to TRBD2. Germline loops: CDR1 MGHDK, CDR2 SYGVNS. V dropped 7 bases and J dropped 0; count of bases not matched to a gene: 5. The CDR3 runs 17 residues. The CDR3 region is CASIGLAGGFSTDTQYF. CDR3 bases: TGTGCCAGCATTGGACTAGCGGGAGGGTTTAGCACAGATACGCAGTATTTT.

The rearrangement links TRBV7-8 to TRBJ2-3; weak D call: TRBD2 (6 bases). The V end was cut by 5 bases, the J end by 0 bases, with 21 bases between. The germline V gene has CDR1 SGHVS and CDR2 FQNEAQ. The length of the CDR3 is 18 residues. CDR3 DNA sequence: TGTGCCAGCAGCCCTCGGGGCGGGGCCCGAGGAAGCACAGATACGCAGTATTTT. Translation gives CASSPRGGARGSTDTQYF.

The chain is built from TRBV15 and TRBJ1-4; the D gene is possibly TRBD1 (6 bases). Germline CDR1 is LNHNV and CDR2 is YYDKDF (reference sequence). CDR3 length: 14 amino acids. V was cut by 2 bases and J by 6 bases, with 10 bases left in between. CDR3 nucleotides: TGTGCCACCAGCAGACTTAACAGGGATGAAAAACTGTTTTTT. This encodes CATSRLNRDEKLFF.

This clone was observed a single time. V is TRBV7-6 and J is TRBJ1-1, with D possibly being TRBD1 (5 bases). Germline V gene data show CDR1 as SGHVS and CDR2 as FNYEAQ. The CDR3 is 13 amino acids. Deletions cut 1 base from V and 4 bases from J, with 7 bases between. This CDR3 is CASSLGGSTEAFF. The CDR3 nucleotides are TGTGCCAGCAGCTTAGGGGGCAGCACTGAAGCTTTCTTT.

This clone occurred once. The V gene is TRBV13, the J gene TRBJ2-7; 10 nucleotides match TRBD1. The CDR3 runs 15 residues. CDR1 and CDR2 from the germline V gene are PRHDT and FYEKMQ (reference sequence). Trimming cost V 5 bases and J 7 bases; bases outside gene matches: 11. CDR3 DNA: TGTGCCAGCAGCCTAATTAGGACAGGGGGTGAGGAGCAGTACTTC. It encodes CASSLIRTGGEEQYF.

This clone occurred a few times. The chain couples TRBV27 to TRBJ2-1; 7 bases map to TRBD1. The CDR3 loop spans 13 amino acids. Germline CDR1 reads MNHEY; CDR2 reads SMNVEV (reference sequence). With V trimmed by 6 bases and J by 12 bases, 11 bases remained unmatched. In DNA form, the CDR3 reads TGTGCCAGCAGCCCGACAGGGAGCATGGGGCAGTTCTTC. Translation gives CASSPTGSMGQFF.

This chain joins TRBV4-3 and TRBJ1-3; 8 bases are a match to TRBD1. CDR3 length equals 16 residues. V was clipped by 3 bases and J by 2 bases; unmatched bases: 6. Germline-derived CDR1 and CDR2 are LGHNA and YSLEER. CDR3 protein: CASSHRQGITGNTIYF. For the CDR3, the DNA is TGCGCCAGCAGCCACCGACAGGGGATTACTGGAAACACCATATATTTT.

V is TRBV6-1 and J is TRBJ2-2, with 11 bases aligning to TRBD2. V trimming: 2 bases; J trimming: 5 bases; junction bases outside the gene matches: 4. The germline CDR1 and CDR2 sequences are MNHNS and SASEGT. The CDR3 runs to 16 residues. CDR3 protein: CASSEPVAGGTGELFF. DNA of the CDR3: TGTGCCAGCAGTGAACCGGTAGCGGGAGGGACCGGGGAGCTGTTTTTT.

In this sample, this clone turned up a few times. V and J are TRBV6-6 and TRBJ1-5; D possibly corresponds to TRBD1 (6 bases). CDR1 and CDR2 from the germline V gene are MNHNY and SVGAGI (reference sequence). The V and J ends lost 5 bases and 9 bases respectively, with 20 bases between them. The CDR3 spans 15 residues. CDR3 DNA sequence: TGTGCCAGCAGTCCACAGGGTTCTCGTCATTGGCCCCAGCATTTT. This codes for CASSPQGSRHWPQHF.

The chain is built from TRBV28 and TRBJ1-5; D may be TRBD1 (6 bases). CDR1 MDHEN and CDR2 SYDVKM come from the germline V gene. CDR3 length equals 19 residues. With 3 bases removed from V and 0 bases from J, the gap between germline ends came to 21 bases. The CDR3 protein is CASSLPPGTQFYSNQPQHF. The CDR3 DNA reads TGTGCCAGCAGTTTGCCACCGGGGACACAGTTTTATAGCAATCAGCCCCAGCATTTT.

The chain uses TRBV6-6 and TRBJ1-2; D ambiguous. The V end lost 5 bases, the J end lost 6 bases, and 10 bases lay between the germline ends. CDR3 length equals 12 residues. Germline values: CDR1 MNHNY, CDR2 SVGAGI (reference sequence). The CDR3 spells CASSIPPDGYTF. The CDR3 nucleotides read TGTGCCAGCAGTATCCCGCCGGATGGCTACACCTTC.

This clone was seen more than once but under ten times. V gene TRBV18 combines with J gene TRBJ2-3, with unresolved D. The CDR3 extends over 12 amino acids. The germline V gene encodes CDR1 KGHSH and CDR2 LQKENI. V dropped 6 bases and J dropped 2 bases, with 6 bases sitting between them. The CDR3 DNA follows: TGTGCCAGCTCTCCCTACACAGATACGCAGTATTTT. Translation: CASSPYTDTQYF.

The chain has TRBV5-6 and TRBJ2-4; D is unclear. The CDR3 sequence is 13 residues long. In germline, CDR1 is SGHDT, CDR2 YYEEEE. V was cut by 1 base and J by 0 bases, with 2 bases left in between. The CDR3 here is CASSLLAKNIQYF. CDR3 DNA: TGTGCCAGCAGCTTGCTAGCCAAAAACATTCAGTACTTC.

V usage is TRBV7-2 and J usage is TRBJ2-5, with D possibly matching TRBD1 (6 bases). The end of the DNA is better explained by TRBJ2-7, so the J call may be wrong. Germline CDR1 SGHTA, CDR2 FQGNSA. CDR3 length equals 13 residues. The DNA for the CDR3 is TGTGCCAGCAGCTTCTACAGGGCCAACGAGCAGTACTTC. Protein sequence: CASSFYRANEQYF.

The chain uses TRBV7-9 and TRBJ2-1, with 9 bases matching TRBD2. The CDR3 is 19 residues long. In germline, CDR1 is SEHNR, CDR2 FQNEAQ (reference sequence). Germline trimming cut 4 bases from V and 2 bases from J; bases unmatched to any gene: 15. The CDR3 DNA follows: TGTGCCAGCAGCTCCCCCCCGGGACTAGCCCCTGGCGCCTACAATGAGCAGTTCTTC. Encoded protein: CASSSPPGLAPGAYNEQFF.

The V and J genes are TRBV7-3 and TRBJ2-5; the D is unclear. Trimming shortened V by 5 bases and J by 0 bases, and 7 bases separated the two germline ends. The CDR3 has 13 amino acids. Germline V lookup: CDR1 SGHTA, CDR2 FQGTGA. CDR3 loop: CASSPQNQETQYF. In DNA, the CDR3 is TGTGCCAGCAGCCCCCAAAACCAAGAGACCCAGTACTTC.

This chain uses TRBV4-3 with TRBJ2-7; unclear D gene. The CDR3 contains 14 residues. The germline gives CDR1 LGHNA, CDR2 YSLEER. Trimming stripped 0 bases from V and 6 bases from J, with 12 bases between. CDR3 bases: TGCGCCAGCAGCCAAGATAGATCCCCAGGCGAGCAGTACTTC. Translation gives CASSQDRSPGEQYF.

The CDR3 is CASSERGGFETQYF. The CDR3 region has the DNA TGTGCCAGCAGTGAAAGAGGGGGCTTTGAGACCCAGTACTTC. The chain is built from TRBV25-1 and TRBJ2-5; 7 bases agree with TRBD1. This CDR3 is built from 14 residues. Germline trimming cut 2 bases from V and 5 bases from J; bases unmatched to any gene: 5. Germline CDR1 and CDR2: MGHDK and SYGVNS.